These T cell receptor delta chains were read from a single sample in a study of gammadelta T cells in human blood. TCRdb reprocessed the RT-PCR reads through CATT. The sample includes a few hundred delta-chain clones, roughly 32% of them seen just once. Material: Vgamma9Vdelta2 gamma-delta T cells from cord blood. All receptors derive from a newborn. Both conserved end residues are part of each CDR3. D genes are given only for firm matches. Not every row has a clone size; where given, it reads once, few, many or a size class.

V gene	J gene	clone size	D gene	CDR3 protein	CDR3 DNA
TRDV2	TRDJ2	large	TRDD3	CACDTVGDTLTAQLFF	TGTGCCTGTGACACCGTGGGGGATACTTTGACAGCACAACTCTTCTTT
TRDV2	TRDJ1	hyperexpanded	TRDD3	CACDTGGYADKLIF	TGTGCCTGTGACACTGGGGGATACGCCGATAAACTCATCTTT
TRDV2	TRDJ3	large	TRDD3	CACDILGDPSWDTRQMFF	TGTGCCTGTGACATACTGGGGGATCCTTCCTGGGACACCCGACAGATGTTTTTC
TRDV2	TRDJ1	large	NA	CACDPRGVGDDTDKLIF	TGTGCCTGTGACCCCCGCGGGGTGGGCGATGATACCGATAAACTCATCTTT
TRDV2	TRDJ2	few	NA	CACDTGGGPLATAQLFF	TGTGCCTGTGACACCGGGGGTGGACCCTTGGCGACAGCACAACTCTTCTTT
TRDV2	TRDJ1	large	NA	CACDTGGIGNTDKLIF	TGTGCCTGTGACACCGGAGGGATTGGGAACACCGATAAACTCATCTTT
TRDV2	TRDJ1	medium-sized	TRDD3	CACVPVGGISPYTDKLIF	TGTGCCTGTGTCCCCGTGGGGGGGATAAGCCCGTACACCGATAAACTCATCTTT
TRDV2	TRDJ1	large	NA	CACGWRYIANTDKLIF	TGTGCCTGTGGTTGGAGATACATTGCCAACACCGATAAACTCATCTTT
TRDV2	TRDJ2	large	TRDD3	CACDKLGDTAQLFF	TGTGCCTGTGACAAACTGGGGGATACAGCACAACTCTTCTTT
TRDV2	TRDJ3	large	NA	CACDVLGSWDTRQMFF	TGTGCCTGTGACGTACTGGGCTCCTGGGACACCCGACAGATGTTTTTC
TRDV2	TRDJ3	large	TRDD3	CACDKLGDTRSSWDTRQMFF	TGTGCCTGTGACAAACTGGGGGATACGCGGAGCTCCTGGGACACCCGACAGATGTTTTTC
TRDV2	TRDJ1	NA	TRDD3	CACDTMGGSYTDKLIF	TGTGCCTGTGACACCATGGGGGGATCCTACACCGATAAACTCATCTTT
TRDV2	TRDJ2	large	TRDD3	CACDALTGGYTAQLFF	TGTGCCTGTGACGCACTTACTGGGGGATACACAGCACAACTCTTCTTT
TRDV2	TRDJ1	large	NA	CACDAGFYTDKLIF	TGTGCCTGTGACGCCGGATTCTACACCGATAAACTCATCTTT
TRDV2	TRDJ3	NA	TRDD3	CACDYWGIRSWDTRQMFF	TGTGCCTGTGACTACTGGGGGATACGCTCCTGGGACACCCGACAGATGTTTTTC
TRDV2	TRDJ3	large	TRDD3	CACDTVRTGGYITSSWDTRQMFF	TGTGCCTGTGACACCGTTCGTACTGGGGGATACATAACAAGCTCCTGGGACACCCGACAGATGTTTTTC
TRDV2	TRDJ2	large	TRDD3	CACDSGSGGYATLTAQLFF	TGTGCCTGTGACTCGGGGTCCGGGGGATACGCGACTTTGACAGCACAACTCTTCTTT
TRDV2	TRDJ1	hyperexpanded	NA	CACDTGELYTDKLIF	TGTGCCTGTGACACCGGAGAGCTTTACACCGATAAACTCATCTTT
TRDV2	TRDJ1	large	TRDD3	CACDTGGYDKLIF	TGTGCCTGTGACACTGGGGGATACGATAAACTCATCTTT
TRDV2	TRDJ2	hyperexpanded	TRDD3	CACDTWGMTAQLFF	TGTGCCTGTGACACCTGGGGGATGACAGCACAACTCTTCTTT
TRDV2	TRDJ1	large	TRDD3	CACPGLGDTDKLIF	TGTGCCTGCCCAGGACTGGGGGACACCGATAAACTCATCTTT
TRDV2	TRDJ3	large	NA	CACDTFRLGSWDTRQMFF	TGTGCCTGTGACACCTTCCGGCTCGGTTCCTGGGACACCCGACAGATGTTTTTC
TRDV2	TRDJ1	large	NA	CACDQDTDKLIF	TGTGCCTGTGACCAGGACACCGATAAACTCATCTTT
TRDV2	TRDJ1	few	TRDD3	CACDTAILGDTRELIF	TGTGCCTGTGACACCGCCATACTGGGGGATACGCGTGAACTCATCTTT
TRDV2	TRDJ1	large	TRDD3	CACDTGTGGYTDKLIF	TGTGCCTGTGACACAGGTACTGGGGGATACACCGATAAACTCATCTTT
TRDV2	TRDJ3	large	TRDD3	CACDTVLGDPPSWDTRQMFF	TGTGCCTGTGACACCGTACTGGGGGATCCCCCCTCCTGGGACACCCGACAGATGTTTTTC
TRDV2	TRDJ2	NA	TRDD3	CACDPLRGDTRAAELFF	TGTGCCTGTGACCCCCTACGGGGGGATACGCGGGCAGCAGAACTCTTCTTT
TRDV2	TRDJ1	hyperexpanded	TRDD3	CAYGSGDPTDKLIF	TGTGCCTACGGCTCGGGGGATCCCACCGATAAACTCATCTTT
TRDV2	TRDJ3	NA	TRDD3	CACDPWGPTWDTRKMFF	TGTGCCTGTGACCCCTGGGGGCCTACCTGGGACACCCGAAAGATGTTTTTC
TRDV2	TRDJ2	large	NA	CACDTWGTAQLFF	TGTGCCTGTGACACCTGGGGGACAGCACAACTCTTCTTT
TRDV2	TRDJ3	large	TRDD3	CACDTGDLLGDTWDTRQMFF	TGTGCCTGTGACACCGGGGACCTACTGGGGGATACCTGGGACACCCGACAGATGTTTTTC
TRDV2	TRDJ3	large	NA	CACDTGGSWDTRQMFF	TGTGCCTGTGACACCGGGGGATCCTGGGACACCCGACAGATGTTTTTC
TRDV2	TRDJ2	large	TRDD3	CACDTGDMEAQLFF	TGTGCCTGTGACACCGGGGATATGGAGGCACAACTCTTCTTT
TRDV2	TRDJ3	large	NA	CACDTVLGVWDTRQMFF	TGTGCCTGTGACACCGTTCTGGGCGTCTGGGACACCCGACAGATGTTTTTC
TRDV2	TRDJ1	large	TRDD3	CACDSGGYGYTDKLIF	TGTGCCTGTGACTCTGGGGGATATGGGTACACCGATAAACTCATCTTT
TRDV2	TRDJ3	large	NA	CACDTGRGGYSWDTRQMFF	TGTGCCTGTGACACCGGCAGGGGAGGGTACTCCTGGGACACCCGACAGATGTTTTTC
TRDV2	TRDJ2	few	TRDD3	CAWGIALTAQLFF	TGTGCCTGGGGGATAGCTTTGACAGCACAACTCTTCTTT
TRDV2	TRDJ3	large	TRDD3	CACDTLLGVFSSWDTRQMFF	TGTGCCTGTGACACCCTACTGGGGGTGTTTAGCTCCTGGGACACCCGACAGATGTTTTTC
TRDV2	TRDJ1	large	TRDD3	CAWSRRGYAEPDKLIF	TGTGCCTGGTCACGTAGGGGATACGCGGAACCCGATAAACTCATCTTT
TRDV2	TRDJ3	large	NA	CACDTLGPSWDTRQMFF	TGTGCCTGTGACACCCTGGGGCCGTCCTGGGACACCCGACAGATGTTTTTC